This T cell receptor (beta chain) was identified in a study of blood T cell repertoires in COVID-19. Germline-derived CDR1 and CDR2 are SGHDT and YYEEEE. V shed 0 bases and J 6 bases; nucleotides not matched to a gene: 9. CDR3 length: 17 amino acids. The repertoire was sequenced with immunoSEQ multiplex PCR; TCRdb's copy has only in-frame clones and lacks some. The sample lists approximately 50,000 clones; 90% were seen once. The TCR comes from a human donor in a cohort sampled during active COVID-19. The chain employs TRBV5-6 and TRBJ2-3, with 11 bases that match TRBD2. The source material was peripheral blood. CDR3 loop: CASSLGPSSGGIDTQYF. The CDR3 DNA reads TGTGCCAGCAGCTTGGGCCCCTCTAGCGGGGGGATCGATACGCAGTATTTT.